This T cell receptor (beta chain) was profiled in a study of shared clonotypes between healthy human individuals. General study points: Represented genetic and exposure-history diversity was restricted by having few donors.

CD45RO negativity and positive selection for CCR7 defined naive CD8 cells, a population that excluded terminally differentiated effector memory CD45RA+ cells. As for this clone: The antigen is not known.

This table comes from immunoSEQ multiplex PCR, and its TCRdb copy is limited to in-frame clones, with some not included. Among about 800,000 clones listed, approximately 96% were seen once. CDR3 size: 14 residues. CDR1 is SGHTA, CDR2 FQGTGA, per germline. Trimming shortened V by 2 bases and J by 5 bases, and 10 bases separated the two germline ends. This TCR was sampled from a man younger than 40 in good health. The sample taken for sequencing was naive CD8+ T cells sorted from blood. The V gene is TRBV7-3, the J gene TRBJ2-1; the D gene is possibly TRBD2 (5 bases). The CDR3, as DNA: TGTGCCAGCAGCTTAGAGGGAGCCCACAATGAGCAGTTCTTC. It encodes CASSLEGAHNEQFF.